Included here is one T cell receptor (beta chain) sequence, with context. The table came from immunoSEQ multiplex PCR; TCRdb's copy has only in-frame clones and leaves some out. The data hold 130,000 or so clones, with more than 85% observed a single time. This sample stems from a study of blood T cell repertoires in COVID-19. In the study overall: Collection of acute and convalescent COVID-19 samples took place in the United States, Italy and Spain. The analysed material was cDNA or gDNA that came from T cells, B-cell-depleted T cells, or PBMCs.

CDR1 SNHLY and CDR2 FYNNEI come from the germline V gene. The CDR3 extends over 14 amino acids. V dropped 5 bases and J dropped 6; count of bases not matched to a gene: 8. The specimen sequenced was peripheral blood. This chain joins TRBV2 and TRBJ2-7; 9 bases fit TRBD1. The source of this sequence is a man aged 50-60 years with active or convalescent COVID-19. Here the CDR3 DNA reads TGTGCCAGCAGTTCCGGGACAGGGTTTACCGAGCAGTACTTC. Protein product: CASSSGTGFTEQYF.